The 14 T cell receptor beta chains below all came from one sample that was sequenced in a study of cytomegalovirus exposure and HLA in healthy donors. The primer mix had 60 Vbeta and 13 Jbeta primers. This table comes from immunoSEQ multiplex PCR, and its TCRdb copy is limited to in-frame clones, with some not included. Of some 150,000 clones listed, about 71% were seen once; the top ten hold about 2.7%. Input material: PBMCs. These receptors all stem from a woman in her 30s in good health and CMV-seronegative.

This clone was detected only once. The V gene is TRBV19, the J gene TRBJ2-5, with 11 bases lining up with TRBD2. J gave up 4 bases and V 1 base, and 2 bases lay outside the gene matches. The CDR3 sequence is 15 residues long. Germline CDR1 is LNHDA and CDR2 is SQIVND (reference sequence). The CDR3, as DNA: TGTGCCAGTAGTATAGTAGGACTAGCGGGAGAGACCCAGTACTTC. Translating gives CASSIVGLAGETQYF.

V is TRBV5-1 and J is TRBJ1-2, with D perhaps matching TRBD1 (5 bases). The germline V gene has CDR1 SGHRS and CDR2 YFSETQ. Between the trimmed V and J ends, which lost 2 bases and 4 bases, there was a span of 15 bases. CDR3 length equals 15 residues. The CDR3: CASSFGAGHFYGYTF. As DNA, the CDR3 is TGCGCCAGCAGCTTTGGGGCAGGGCACTTCTATGGCTACACCTTC.

This clone occurred a few times. The chain couples TRBV5-6 to TRBJ1-4; D gene ambiguous. The CDR3 is 15 residues long. V was shortened by 2 bases and J by 0 bases, with 8 bases between the two germline ends. Germline CDR1 reads SGHDT; CDR2 reads YYEEEE. Here the CDR3 DNA reads TGTGCCAGCAGCTTCTTTGAGACAACTAATGAAAAACTGTTTTTT. It translates to CASSFFETTNEKLFF.

The rearrangement uses TRBV6-5 and TRBJ2-3, with 8 bases matching TRBD2. The CDR3 length is 14 residues. Germline V gives CDR1 MNHEY, CDR2 SVGAGI. With 6 bases clipped from V and 4 bases from J, the junction kept 6 bases outside the gene matches. CDR3 coding DNA: TGTGCCAGCAGCCTCGGGAGGGGGTCAGATACGCAGTATTTT. This gives the protein CASSLGRGSDTQYF.

The chain joins TRBV28 to TRBJ2-5, with TRBD2 matching 8 bases. CDR1 is MDHEN and CDR2 is SYDVKM in the germline V gene. CDR3 length: 18 amino acids. The V and J ends lost 7 bases and 5 bases, in that order; junction bases with no gene match: 21. CDR3 sequence: CASISNWGSGTQRETQYF. In DNA, the CDR3 is TGTGCCAGCATCTCGAACTGGGGTAGCGGGACACAGAGGGAGACCCAGTACTTC.

The chain recombines TRBV5-4 with TRBJ2-7; D is perhaps TRBD1 (5 bases). Deletions cut 0 bases from V and 2 bases from J, with 15 bases between. The CDR3 covers 16 residues. In germline, CDR1 is SGHNT, CDR2 YYREEE (reference sequence). CDR3 sequence (DNA): TGTGCCAGCAGCTTGGAGAATAAGGGGCCTACCTACGAGCAGTACTTC. Residues: CASSLENKGPTYEQYF.

The table lists this clone with a count of one. The V gene is TRBV7-9, the J gene TRBJ1-1; D call uncertain. This CDR3 has 15 amino acids. Germline V gives CDR1 SEHNR, CDR2 FQNEAQ (reference sequence). Trimming took 1 base from V and 6 from J, leaving 15 bases between them. This chain's CDR3 is CASSLVSGLGAEAFF. The CDR3 DNA sequence: TGTGCCAGCAGCTTAGTATCGGGGTTGGGCGCTGAAGCTTTCTTT.

This chain joins TRBV28 and TRBJ2-5; 7 nucleotides align to TRBD2. V lost 7 bases, J lost 3 bases, and 11 bases stayed unmatched. The CDR3 covers 15 residues. The V gene's germline CDR1 is MDHEN and CDR2 SYDVKM. The CDR3 is CASTGTTNYKETQYF. CDR3 DNA: TGTGCCAGCACCGGGACTACCAACTACAAAGAGACCCAGTACTTC. The full variable domain, its missing parts supplied by reference TRBV28 and TRBJ2-5, is DVKVTQSSRYLVKRTGEKVFLECVQDMDHENMFWYRQDPGLGLRLIYFSYDVKMKEKGDIPEGYSVSREKKERFSLILESASTNQTSMYLCASTGTTNYKETQYFGPGTRLLVL.

The chain is built from TRBV19 and TRBJ2-2, with 15 nucleotides matching TRBD2. The trim removed 4 bases at V and 5 bases at J, leaving 2 bases unmatched. CDR3 size: 16 residues. Germline CDR1 is LNHDA and CDR2 is SQIVND (reference sequence). CDR3 nucleotides: TGTGCCAGTAGTAGGGGACTAGCGGGAGGTACCGGGGAGCTGTTTTTT. The encoded protein is CASSRGLAGGTGELFF.

This sequence joins TRBV15 and TRBJ1-1; D is perhaps TRBD1 (6 bases). CDR1 is LNHNV and CDR2 is YYDKDF in the germline V gene (reference sequence). The CDR3 consists of 16 residues. The ends were cut back, 4 bases at V and 1 base at J, with 16 bases in the middle. The CDR3 coding sequence is TGTGCCACCAGCACCCAAGGCCGGGACAAGAACACTGAAGCTTTCTTT. Encoded protein: CATSTQGRDKNTEAFF.

This chain links TRBV7-2 with TRBJ2-3; tentatively, D is TRBD1 (5 bases). This CDR3 region has 12 residues. The germline CDR1 and CDR2 sequences are SGHTA and FQGNSA. Trimming removed 5 bases from V and 7 bases from J, with 10 bases in between. CDR3 DNA sequence: TGTGCCAGCAGCACCCGACAGCATACGCAGTATTTT. Translation: CASSTRQHTQYF.

The V call is TRBV27, the J call TRBJ2-1, with 8 nucleotides matching TRBD2. The germline V gene encodes CDR1 MNHEY and CDR2 SMNVEV (reference sequence). J lost 2 bases, V lost 2 bases, and 5 bases had no gene match. The CDR3 has 16 amino acids. In DNA, the CDR3 is TGTGCCAGCAGTTTAAAGGCGGGAGGCACCTACAATGAGCAGTTCTTC. Protein sequence: CASSLKAGGTYNEQFF.

J is TRBJ1-2 and V is TRBV6-5; no clear D. Trimming pared 4 bases from V and 5 bases from J, leaving 8 bases between. The CDR3 extends over 12 amino acids. Germline lookup yields CDR1 MNHEY and CDR2 SVGAGI. The CDR3: CASSLRDYGYTF. The DNA for the CDR3 is TGTGCCAGCAGTTTGAGGGATTATGGCTACACCTTC.

This rearrangement joins TRBV6-4 to TRBJ2-1; weak D call: TRBD2 (6 bases). The ends were cut back, 2 bases at V and 12 bases at J, with 14 bases in the middle. The germline V gene encodes CDR1 MRHNA and CDR2 SNTAGT. The CDR3 loop spans 13 amino acids. CDR3 in DNA: TGTGCCAGCAGTGACACGGTTACGGGAGCGCAGTTCTTC. This translates into CASSDTVTGAQFF.